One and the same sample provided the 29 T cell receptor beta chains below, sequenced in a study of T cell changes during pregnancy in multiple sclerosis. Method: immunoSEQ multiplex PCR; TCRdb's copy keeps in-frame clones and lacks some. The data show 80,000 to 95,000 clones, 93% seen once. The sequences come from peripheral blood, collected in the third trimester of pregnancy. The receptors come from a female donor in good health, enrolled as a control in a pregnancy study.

The CDR3: CASSALQGSGNTIYF. The DNA of the CDR3 is TGTGCCAGCAGCGCCTTACAGGGATCGGGAAACACCATATATTTT. The chain combines TRBV9 with TRBJ1-3; the D gene is possibly TRBD1 (6 bases). Trimming cost V 3 bases and J 4 bases, with 14 bases left between them. This CDR3 region has 15 residues. The germline CDR1 and CDR2 sequences are SGDLS and YYNGEE.

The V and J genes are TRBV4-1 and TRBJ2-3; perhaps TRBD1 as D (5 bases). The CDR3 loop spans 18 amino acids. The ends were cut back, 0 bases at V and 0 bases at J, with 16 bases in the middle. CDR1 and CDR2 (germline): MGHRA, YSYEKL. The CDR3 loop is CASSQDSLTVPSTDTQYF. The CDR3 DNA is TGCGCCAGCAGCCAAGATTCATTGACAGTTCCTAGCACAGATACGCAGTATTTT.

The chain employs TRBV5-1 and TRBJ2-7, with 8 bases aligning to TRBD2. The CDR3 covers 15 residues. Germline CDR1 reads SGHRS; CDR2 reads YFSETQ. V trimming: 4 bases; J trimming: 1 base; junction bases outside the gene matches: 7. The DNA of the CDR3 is TGCGCCAGCAGCCGCACTAGCGGCCCTTCCTACGAGCAGTACTTC. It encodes CASSRTSGPSYEQYF.

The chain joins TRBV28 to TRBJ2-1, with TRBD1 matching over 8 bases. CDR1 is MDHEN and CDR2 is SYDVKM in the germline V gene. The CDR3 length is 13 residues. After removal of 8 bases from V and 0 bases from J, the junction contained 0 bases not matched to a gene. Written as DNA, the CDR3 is TGTGCCAGCGGGACAGGCTCCTACAATGAGCAGTTCTTC. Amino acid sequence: CASGTGSYNEQFF.

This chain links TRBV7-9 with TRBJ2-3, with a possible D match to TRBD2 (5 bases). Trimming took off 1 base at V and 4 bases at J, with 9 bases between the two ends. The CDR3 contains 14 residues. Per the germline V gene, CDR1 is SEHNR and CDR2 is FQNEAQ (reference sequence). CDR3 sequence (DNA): TGTGCCAGCAGCTTAGAACTAGTTCCAGATACGCAGTATTTT. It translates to CASSLELVPDTQYF.

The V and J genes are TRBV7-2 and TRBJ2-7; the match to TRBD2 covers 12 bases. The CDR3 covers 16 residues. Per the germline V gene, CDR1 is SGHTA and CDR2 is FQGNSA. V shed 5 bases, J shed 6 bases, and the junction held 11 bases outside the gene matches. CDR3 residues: CASSTPSGRAPGEQYF. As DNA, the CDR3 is TGTGCCAGCAGCACCCCTAGCGGGAGGGCCCCCGGCGAGCAGTACTTC.

The CDR3 sequence: CASSRRTGEGGYTF. CDR3 DNA: TGTGCCAGCAGTCGGCGAACAGGGGAAGGAGGCTACACCTTC. This sequence joins TRBV27 and TRBJ1-2; 7 positions match TRBD1. After removal of 5 bases from V and 8 bases from J, the junction contained 11 bases not matched to a gene. CDR3 length equals 14 residues. Germline V CDR1 and CDR2: MNHEY, SMNVEV (reference sequence).

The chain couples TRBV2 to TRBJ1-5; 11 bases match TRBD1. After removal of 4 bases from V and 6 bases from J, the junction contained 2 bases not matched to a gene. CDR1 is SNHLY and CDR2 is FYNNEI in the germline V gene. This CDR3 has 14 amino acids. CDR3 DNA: TGTGCCAGCAGTGGGACAGGGGGCAGTCAGCCCCAGCATTTT. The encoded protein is CASSGTGGSQPQHF.

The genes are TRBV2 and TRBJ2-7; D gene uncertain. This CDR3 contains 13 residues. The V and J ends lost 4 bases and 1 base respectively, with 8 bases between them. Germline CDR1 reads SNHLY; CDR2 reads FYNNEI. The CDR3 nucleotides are TGTGCCAGCAGTGTTGCACTATCCTACGAGCAGTACTTC. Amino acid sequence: CASSVALSYEQYF.

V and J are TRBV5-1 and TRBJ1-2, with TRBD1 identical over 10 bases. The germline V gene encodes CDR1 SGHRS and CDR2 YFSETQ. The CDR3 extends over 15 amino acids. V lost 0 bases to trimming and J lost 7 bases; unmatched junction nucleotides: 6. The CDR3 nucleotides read TGCGCCAGCAGCTTGGCCGTGGGACAGGGGACTGGCTACACCTTC. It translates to CASSLAVGQGTGYTF.

CDR3 residues: CASSYSLMGAYEQYF. The CDR3 nucleotides read TGTGCCAGCAGTTACTCGCTGATGGGAGCCTACGAGCAGTACTTC. This chain joins TRBV6-5 and TRBJ2-7; D may be TRBD2 (5 bases). There are 15 residues in the CDR3. Germline lookup yields CDR1 MNHEY and CDR2 SVGAGI. The ends were cut back, 0 bases at V and 2 bases at J, with 11 bases in the middle.

CDR3 coding DNA: TGTGCCAGCAGTCCCTCACCGAGAGAAGAGACCCAGTACTTC. Protein sequence: CASSPSPREETQYF. This chain uses TRBV27 with TRBJ2-5; D is undetermined. CDR1 and CDR2 (germline): MNHEY, SMNVEV (reference sequence). Trimming pared 5 bases from V and 3 bases from J, leaving 13 bases between. The length of the CDR3 is 14 residues.

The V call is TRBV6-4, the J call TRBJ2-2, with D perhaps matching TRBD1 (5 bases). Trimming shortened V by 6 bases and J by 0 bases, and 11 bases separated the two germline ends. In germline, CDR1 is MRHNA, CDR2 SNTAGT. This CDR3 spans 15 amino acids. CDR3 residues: CASSAGLSNTGELFF. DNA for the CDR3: TGTGCCAGCAGCGCAGGGCTTTCGAACACCGGGGAGCTGTTTTTT.

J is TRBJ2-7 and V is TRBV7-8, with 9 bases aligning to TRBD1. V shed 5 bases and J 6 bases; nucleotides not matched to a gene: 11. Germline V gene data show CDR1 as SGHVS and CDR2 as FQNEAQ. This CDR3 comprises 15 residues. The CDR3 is CASSPSGTGLREQYF. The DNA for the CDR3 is TGTGCCAGCAGCCCGTCCGGGACAGGGTTACGCGAGCAGTACTTC.

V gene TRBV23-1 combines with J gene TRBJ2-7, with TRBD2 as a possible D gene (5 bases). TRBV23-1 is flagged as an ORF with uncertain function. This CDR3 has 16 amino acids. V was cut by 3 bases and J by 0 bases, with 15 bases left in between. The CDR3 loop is CASSHSGRKSSYEQYF. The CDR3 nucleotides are TGCGCCAGCAGTCACTCGGGAAGGAAAAGCTCCTACGAGCAGTACTTC.

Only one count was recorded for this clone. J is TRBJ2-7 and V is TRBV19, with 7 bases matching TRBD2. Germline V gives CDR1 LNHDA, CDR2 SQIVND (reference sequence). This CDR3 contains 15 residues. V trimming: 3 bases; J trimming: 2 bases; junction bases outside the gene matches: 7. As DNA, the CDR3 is TGTGCCAGTAGTATTCACCGGGGGGTTGCCTACGAGCAGTACTTC. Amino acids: CASSIHRGVAYEQYF.

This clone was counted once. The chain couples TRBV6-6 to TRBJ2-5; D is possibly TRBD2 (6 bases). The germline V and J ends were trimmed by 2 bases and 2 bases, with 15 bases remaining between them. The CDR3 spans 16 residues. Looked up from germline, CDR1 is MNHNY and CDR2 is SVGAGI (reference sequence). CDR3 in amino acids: CASSYGGLGLQETQYF. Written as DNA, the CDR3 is TGTGCCAGCAGTTACGGGGGACTGGGTCTTCAAGAGACCCAGTACTTC.

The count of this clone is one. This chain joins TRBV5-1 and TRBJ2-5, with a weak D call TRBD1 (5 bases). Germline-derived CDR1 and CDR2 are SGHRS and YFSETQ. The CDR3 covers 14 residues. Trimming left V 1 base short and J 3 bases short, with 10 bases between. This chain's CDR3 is CASSLQGREETQYF. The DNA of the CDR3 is TGCGCCAGCAGCTTGCAGGGAAGGGAAGAGACCCAGTACTTC. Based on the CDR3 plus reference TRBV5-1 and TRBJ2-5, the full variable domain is KAGVTQTPRYLIKTRGQQVTLSCSPISGHRSVSWYQQTPGQGLQFLFEYFSETQRNKGNFPGRFSGRQFSNSRSEMNVSTLELGDSALYLCASSLQGREETQYFGPGTRLLVL.

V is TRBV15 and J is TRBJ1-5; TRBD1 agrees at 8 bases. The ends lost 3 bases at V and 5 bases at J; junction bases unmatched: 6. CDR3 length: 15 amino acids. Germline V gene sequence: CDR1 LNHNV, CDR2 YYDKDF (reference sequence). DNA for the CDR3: TGTGCCACCAGCAGCGGGACAGGTCTCCATCAGCCCCAGCATTTT. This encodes CATSSGTGLHQPQHF.

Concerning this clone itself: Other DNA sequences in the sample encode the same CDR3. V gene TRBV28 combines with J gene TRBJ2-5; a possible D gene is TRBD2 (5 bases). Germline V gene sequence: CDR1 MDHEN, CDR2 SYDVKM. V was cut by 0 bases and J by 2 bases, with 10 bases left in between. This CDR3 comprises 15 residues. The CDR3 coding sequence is TGTGCCAGCAGTTTATGGGGGAGAGGGCAAGAGACCCAGTACTTC. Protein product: CASSLWGRGQETQYF.

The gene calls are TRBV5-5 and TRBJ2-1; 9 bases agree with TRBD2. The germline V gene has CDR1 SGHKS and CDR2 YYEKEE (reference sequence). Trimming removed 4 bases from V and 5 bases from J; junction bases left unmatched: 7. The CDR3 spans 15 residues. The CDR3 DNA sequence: TGTGCCAGCAGCGGGGTAGCGGGAGTGGACAATGAGCAGTTCTTC. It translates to CASSGVAGVDNEQFF. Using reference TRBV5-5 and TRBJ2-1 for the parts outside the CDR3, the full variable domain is DAGVTQSPTHLIKTRGQQVTLRCSPISGHKSVSWYQQVLGQGPQFIFQYYEKEERGRGNFPDRFSARQFPNYSSELNVNALLLGDSALYLCASSGVAGVDNEQFFGPGTRLTVL.

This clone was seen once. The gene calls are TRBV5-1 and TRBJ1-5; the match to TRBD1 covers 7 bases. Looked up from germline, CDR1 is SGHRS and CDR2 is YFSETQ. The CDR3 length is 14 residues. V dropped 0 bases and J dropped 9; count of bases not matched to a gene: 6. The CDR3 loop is CASSLAGGYSPQHF. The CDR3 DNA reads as TGCGCCAGCAGCTTGGCAGGGGGTTATTCGCCCCAGCATTTT.

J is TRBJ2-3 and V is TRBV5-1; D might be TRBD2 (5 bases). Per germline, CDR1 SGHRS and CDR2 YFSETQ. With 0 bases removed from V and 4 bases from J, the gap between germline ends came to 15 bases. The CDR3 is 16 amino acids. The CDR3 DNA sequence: TGCGCCAGCAGCTTGGGTGGATCGGGGATCGCAGATACGCAGTATTTT. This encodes CASSLGGSGIADTQYF. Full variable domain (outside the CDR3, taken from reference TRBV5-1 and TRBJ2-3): KAGVTQTPRYLIKTRGQQVTLSCSPISGHRSVSWYQQTPGQGLQFLFEYFSETQRNKGNFPGRFSGRQFSNSRSEMNVSTLELGDSALYLCASSLGGSGIADTQYFGPGTRLTVL.

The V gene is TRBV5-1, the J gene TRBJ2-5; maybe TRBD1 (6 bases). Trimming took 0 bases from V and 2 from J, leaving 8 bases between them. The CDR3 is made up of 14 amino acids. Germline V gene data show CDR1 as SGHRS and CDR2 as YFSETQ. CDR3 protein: CASSLVGTQETQYF. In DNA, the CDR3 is TGCGCCAGCAGCTTGGTCGGGACACAAGAGACCCAGTACTTC.

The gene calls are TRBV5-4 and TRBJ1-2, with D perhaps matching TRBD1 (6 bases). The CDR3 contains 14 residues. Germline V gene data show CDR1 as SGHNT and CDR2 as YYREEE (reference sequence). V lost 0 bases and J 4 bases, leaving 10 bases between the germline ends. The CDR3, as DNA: TGTGCCAGCAGCTTGGCGGGACAACCCTATGGCTACACCTTC. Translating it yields CASSLAGQPYGYTF.

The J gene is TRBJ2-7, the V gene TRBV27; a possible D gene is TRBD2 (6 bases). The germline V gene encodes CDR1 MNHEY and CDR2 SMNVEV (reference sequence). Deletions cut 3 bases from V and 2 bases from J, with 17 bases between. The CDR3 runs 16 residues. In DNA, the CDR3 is TGTGCCAGCAGTTTCTCCCGCGGGACCCAAGCCTACGAGCAGTACTTC. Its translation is CASSFSRGTQAYEQYF.

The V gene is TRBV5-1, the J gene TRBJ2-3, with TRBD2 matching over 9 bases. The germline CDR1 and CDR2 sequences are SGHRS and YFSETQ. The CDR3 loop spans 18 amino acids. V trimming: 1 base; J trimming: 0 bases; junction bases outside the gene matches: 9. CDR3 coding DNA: TGCGCCAGCAGCTTGTATGTAGCGGGGGCTTCTAGCACAGATACGCAGTATTTT. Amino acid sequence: CASSLYVAGASSTDTQYF. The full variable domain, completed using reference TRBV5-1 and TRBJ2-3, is KAGVTQTPRYLIKTRGQQVTLSCSPISGHRSVSWYQQTPGQGLQFLFEYFSETQRNKGNFPGRFSGRQFSNSRSEMNVSTLELGDSALYLCASSLYVAGASSTDTQYFGPGTRLTVL.

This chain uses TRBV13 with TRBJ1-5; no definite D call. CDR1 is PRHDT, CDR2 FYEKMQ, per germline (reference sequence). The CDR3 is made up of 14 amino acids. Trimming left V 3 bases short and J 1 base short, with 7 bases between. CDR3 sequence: CASSLGVSNQPQHF. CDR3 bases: TGTGCCAGCAGCTTGGGAGTGAGCAATCAGCCCCAGCATTTT. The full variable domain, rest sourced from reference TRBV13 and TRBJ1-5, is AAGVIQSPRHLIKEKRETATLKCYPIPRHDTVYWYQQGPGQDPQFLISFYEKMQSDKGSIPDRFSAQQFSDYHSELNMSSLELGDSALYFCASSLGVSNQPQHFGDGTRLSIL.

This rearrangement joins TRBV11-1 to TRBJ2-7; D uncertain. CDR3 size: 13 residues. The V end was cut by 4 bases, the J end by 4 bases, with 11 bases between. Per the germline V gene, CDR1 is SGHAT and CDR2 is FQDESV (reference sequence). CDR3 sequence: CASSYDILYEQYF. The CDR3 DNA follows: TGTGCCAGCAGCTACGACATCCTTTACGAGCAGTACTTC.